This T cell receptor (beta chain) was observed in a study of lymphopenia after photon versus proton radiotherapy. This clone was seen a few times. Its antigen is as yet unknown. Study observations and caveats: Photon-treated patients lost naive T cells and TCR diversity; proton-treated stayed stable.

The CDR3 runs to 15 residues. CDR1 is KGHSH and CDR2 is LQKENI in the germline V gene. V was trimmed by 3 bases and J by 0 bases, leaving 9 bases between them. Using immunoSEQ multiplex PCR, the repertoire was profiled, and TCRdb retains in-frame clones only, with some absent. The table has 25,000 to 35,000 clones, around nine tenths seen once; the top ten hold more than 40%. The sample was peripheral blood, taken from a patient treated with proton-based radiotherapy. The TCR originated in a woman in her sixties with cholangiocarcinoma. Some clones in this sample may be carry-over from other donors' samples. This sequence joins TRBV18 and TRBJ1-3; D ambiguous. CDR3 in DNA: TGTGCCAGCTCACCTTTCCGGGACTCTGGAAACACCATATATTTT. This encodes CASSPFRDSGNTIYF.